These 13 T cell receptor beta chains share one sample of origin, sequenced in a study of T cells in Graves' hyperthyroidism and ophthalmopathy. TCR beta CDR3 sequences were amplified from RNA transcripts. A first-round RT-PCR of the TCR CDR3 used the HTBI primer set. TCRdb reprocessed the multiplex PCR reads with MiXCR, giving one entry per CDR3 protein. The sample carries around 350,000 distinct CDR3 sequences, 15% to 19% recorded once. Material for sequencing was blood. These receptors all come from a young woman with Graves' hyperthyroidism that later progressed to Graves' ophthalmopathy.

This clonotype occurred many times. V and J are TRBV12-3 or TRBV12-4 and TRBJ1-2, with unresolved D. This CDR3 region has 14 residues. Trimming removed 4 bases at V and 4 bases at J, with 13 bases between. The CDR3 reads CASSSTWWGYGYTF. The CDR3 DNA reads as TGTGCCAGCAGTTCAACTTGGTGGGGCTATGGCTACACCTTC.

The J gene is TRBJ2-1, the V gene TRBV12-3 or TRBV12-4, with a weak D call TRBD1 (5 bases). V was shortened by 4 bases and J by 0 bases, with 22 bases between the two germline ends. The CDR3 is made up of 19 amino acids. The CDR3 DNA reads TGTGCCAGCAGTTGGAGCACCCTCAGGGCCTTTCCCTCCTACAATGAGCAGTTCTTC. Amino acids: CASSWSTLRAFPSYNEQFF.

This clonotype was picked up a small number of times. The V and J genes are TRBV5-4 and TRBJ2-3, with D unclear. The V end was cut by 1 base, the J end by 0 bases, with 12 bases between. CDR1 and CDR2 from the germline V gene are SGHNT and YYREEE (reference sequence). CDR3 size: 16 residues. The CDR3, as DNA: TGTGCCAGCAGCTTGAGGTTAACGGACAGCACAGATACGCAGTATTTT. Residues: CASSLRLTDSTDTQYF. Using reference TRBV5-4 and TRBJ2-3 for the parts outside the CDR3, the full variable domain is ETGVTQSPTHLIKTRGQQVTLRCSSQSGHNTVSWYQQALGQGPQFIFQYYREEENGRGNFPPRFSGLQFPNYSSELNVNALELDDSALYLCASSLRLTDSTDTQYFGPGTRLTVL.

About this clonotype itself: A much larger clone lies a single base off, so this may be a read error. The chain links TRBV12-3 or TRBV12-4 to TRBJ2-1, with a possible D match to TRBD2 (6 bases). This CDR3 has 13 amino acids. Here the CDR3 DNA reads TGTACCAGCAGTCCCGGGCGGGAACATGAGCAGTTCTTC. Protein product: CTSSPGREHEQFF.

This clonotype showed up many times. The rearrangement joins TRBV2 to TRBJ1-2; perhaps TRBD1 as D (5 bases). The CDR3 length is 13 residues. Trimming stripped 2 bases from V and 7 bases from J, with 11 bases between. CDR1 is SNHLY, CDR2 FYNNEI, per germline. The CDR3 region is CASSEQGRGGYTF. The DNA of the CDR3 is TGTGCCAGCAGTGAACAGGGCCGGGGTGGCTACACCTTC. Full variable domain (missing parts from reference TRBV2 and TRBJ1-2): EPEVTQTPSHQVTQMGQEVILRCVPISNHLYFYWYRQILGQKVEFLVSFYNNEISEKSEIFDDQFSVERPDGSNFTLKIRSTKLEDSAMYFCASSEQGRGGYTFGSGTRLTVV.

This clonotype was counted at least ten times. The rearrangement uses TRBV18 and TRBJ1-1, with D unclear. The ends were cut back, 4 bases at V and 1 base at J, with 13 bases in the middle. The CDR3 loop spans 15 amino acids. The germline V gene has CDR1 KGHSH and CDR2 LQKENI. The CDR3 DNA reads TGTGCCAGCTCACGACAAGTCAATTCGAACACTGAAGCTTTCTTT. This sequence encodes CASSRQVNSNTEAFF.

At least ten counts were recorded for this clonotype. V is TRBV11-2 and J is TRBJ2-1, with 14 bases that match TRBD2. The trim removed 1 base at V and 10 bases at J, leaving 3 bases unmatched. The CDR3 length is 15 residues. CDR1 and CDR2 (germline): SGHAT, FQNNGV. The chain's CDR3 is CASSLAGLAGEEQFF. For the CDR3, the DNA is TGTGCCAGCAGCTTAGCGGGACTAGCGGGAGAAGAGCAGTTCTTC.

This clonotype was observed a few times. This rearrangement joins TRBV6-4 to TRBJ2-3; D may be TRBD2 (6 bases). Trimming removed 2 bases at V and 2 bases at J, with 11 bases between. The germline V gene encodes CDR1 MRHNA and CDR2 SNTAGT. The CDR3 contains 15 residues. This chain's CDR3 is CASSDGGRTTDTQYF. For the CDR3, the DNA is TGTGCCAGCAGTGACGGTGGGAGGACCACAGATACGCAGTATTTT.

This clonotype came up many times. The chain recombines TRBV18 with TRBJ1-2; tentatively, D is TRBD1 (5 bases). Germline assignment: CDR1 KGHSH and CDR2 LQKENI. The CDR3 consists of 14 residues. The germline V and J ends were trimmed by 0 bases and 6 bases, with 11 bases remaining between them. Here the CDR3 DNA reads TGTGCCAGCTCACCACCGGCAGGGCGGGATGGCTACACCTTC. The encoded protein is CASSPPAGRDGYTF.

The V call is TRBV12-3 or TRBV12-4, the J call TRBJ2-7; 10 nucleotides agree with TRBD2. The CDR3 consists of 14 residues. Germline trimming cut 8 bases from V and 5 bases from J; bases unmatched to any gene: 9. The CDR3 is CASAPSGSLHEQYF. CDR3 DNA sequence: TGTGCCAGCGCGCCTAGCGGGAGTCTCCACGAGCAGTACTTC.

The CDR3, as DNA: TGTGCCAGCAGCCCTGAGGGGTCCTTGGACAATGAGCAGTTCTTC. Amino acid sequence: CASSPEGSLDNEQFF. This chain uses TRBV9 with TRBJ2-1, with D possibly called TRBD1 or TRBD2 (5 bases each). The CDR3 spans 15 residues. Germline lookup yields CDR1 SGDLS and CDR2 YYNGEE. V was pared by 4 bases and J by 5 bases, with 16 bases between.

This clonotype was counted ten times or more. The V and J genes are TRBV11-2 and TRBJ2-7; D remains unclear. CDR1 is SGHAT, CDR2 FQNNGV, per germline. This CDR3 comprises 14 residues. V was cut by 5 bases and J by 0 bases, with 11 bases left in between. The CDR3 DNA sequence: TGTGCCAGCAGCCCCGAGGAACTCTCCTACGAGCAGTACTTC. Its translation: CASSPEELSYEQYF.

This clonotype occurred a few times. CDR3 in DNA: TGCGCCAGCAGCCAAAGGCAGGCAGGACCCGGGGATGAGCAGTTCTTC. Encoded protein: CASSQRQAGPGDEQFF. The V gene is TRBV4-1, the J gene TRBJ2-1; D is perhaps TRBD2 (5 bases). Trimming cost V 2 bases and J 8 bases, with 19 bases left between them. There are 16 residues in the CDR3. CDR1 and CDR2 from the germline V gene are MGHRA and YSYEKL.